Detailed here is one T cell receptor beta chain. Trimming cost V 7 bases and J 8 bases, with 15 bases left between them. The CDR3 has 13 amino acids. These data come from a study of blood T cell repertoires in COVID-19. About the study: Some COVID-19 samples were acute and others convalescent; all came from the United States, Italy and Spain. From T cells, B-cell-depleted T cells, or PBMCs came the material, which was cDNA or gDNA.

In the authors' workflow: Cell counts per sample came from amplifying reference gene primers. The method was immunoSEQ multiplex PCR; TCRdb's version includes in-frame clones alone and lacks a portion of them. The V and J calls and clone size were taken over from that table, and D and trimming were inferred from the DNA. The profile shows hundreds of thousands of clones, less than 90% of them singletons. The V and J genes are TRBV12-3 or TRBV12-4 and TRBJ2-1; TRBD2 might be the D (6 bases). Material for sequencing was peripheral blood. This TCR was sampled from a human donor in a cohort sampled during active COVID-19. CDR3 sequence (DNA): TGTGCCAGCACAACGGGAGTCAGCGATGAGCAGTTCTTC. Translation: CASTTGVSDEQFF.